The next 25 T cell receptor beta chains were all read from a single sample in a study of circulating CD8 cells and anti-PD-1 response in melanoma. Four subsets defined by PD-1 and/or TIGIT were sorted from live CD3+CD8+TCRalphabeta+ cells. Using around 14 ng of total RNA, TCR libraries were made with the QIAseq Immune Repertoire TCR panel. TCRdb re-called the reads through MiXCR, storing one row per CDR3 protein. Counted here are about 350 distinct CDR3 sequences, approximately 15% occurring once; the ten biggest clones make up around 59%. The sample was CD8+ T cells from PBMCs, taken at baseline or after one month of anti-PD-1 therapy (not recorded which). The source of these receptors is a human donor with melanoma.

This clonotype is classed as medium-sized (0.01 to 0.1%). CDR3 in amino acids: CASSLGESGGNTIYF. The CDR3 region has the DNA TGTGCCAGCAGCTTAGGGGAGTCGGGTGGAAACACCATATATTTT. This chain connects TRBV7-9 to TRBJ1-3; D is unresolved. Trimming shortened V by 1 base and J by 3 bases, and 10 bases separated the two germline ends. The germline V gene encodes CDR1 SEHNR and CDR2 FQNEAQ (reference sequence). This CDR3 has 15 residues.

By share, this clonotype ranks as medium-sized. The V gene is TRBV28, the J gene TRBJ1-2, with D tentatively TRBD1 (6 bases). Trimming left V 1 base short and J 8 bases short, with 17 bases between. Germline V lookup: CDR1 MDHEN, CDR2 SYDVKM. The CDR3 contains 15 residues. The CDR3 is CASSLSSWGQKGYTF. The CDR3 nucleotides are TGTGCCAGCAGTTTATCCTCGTGGGGGCAGAAAGGCTACACCTTC.

This clonotype is categorized as large. The chain has TRBV27 and TRBJ2-7, with D maybe TRBD1 (5 bases). Trimming shortened V by 3 bases and J by 0 bases, and 9 bases separated the two germline ends. The V gene's germline CDR1 is MNHEY and CDR2 SMNVEV (reference sequence). CDR3 length equals 14 residues. The CDR3 bases are TGTGCCAGCAGTTTTGGGGCAGGCTCCTACGAGCAGTACTTC. Translated: CASSFGAGSYEQYF.

This clonotype is medium-sized in the sample. The V gene is TRBV19, the J gene TRBJ2-4; no clear D. Germline V gene sequence: CDR1 LNHDA, CDR2 SQIVND (reference sequence). V lost 6 bases to trimming and J lost 4 bases, with 7 bases between them. This CDR3 contains 12 residues. The DNA of the CDR3 is TGTGCCAGTAGGGACCCTAAAAACATTCAGTACTTC. Translated, it gives CASRDPKNIQYF.

This clonotype is classed as large. The chain couples TRBV25-1 to TRBJ1-2, with a possible D match to TRBD1 (6 bases). The V end was cut by 5 bases, the J end by 4 bases, with 11 bases between. Germline assignment: CDR1 MGHDK and CDR2 SYGVNS. This CDR3 is 13 amino acids long. Here the CDR3 DNA reads TGTGCCAGCAGTTGGGGGGCTGCCTATGGCTACACCTTC. This translates into CASSWGAAYGYTF.

This clonotype qualifies as large. This CDR3 reads CASSLAGTRQYEQYF. CDR3 sequence (DNA): TGTGCCAGCAGTTTAGCCGGGACAAGACAGTACGAGCAGTACTTC. V gene TRBV27 combines with J gene TRBJ2-7, with D possibly TRBD1 on 6 matching bases. The CDR3 extends over 15 amino acids. Germline CDR1 and CDR2: MNHEY and SMNVEV (reference sequence). Trimming cost V 2 bases and J 4 bases, with 15 bases left between them.

By share, this clonotype ranks as large. The gene calls are TRBV12-5 and TRBJ1-1, with 8 bases lining up with TRBD1. Germline V gives CDR1 LGHNT, CDR2 FRNRAP. This CDR3 has 13 amino acids. J gave up 8 bases and V 7 bases, and 9 bases lay outside the gene matches. In DNA, the CDR3 is TGTGCTAGTGCCTTGGACAGGGTACAGGAAGCTTTCTTT. This codes for CASALDRVQEAFF.

By sample fraction, this clonotype is hyperexpanded. The chain joins TRBV7-3 to TRBJ2-3, with 11 bases matching TRBD2. Germline V lookup: CDR1 SGHTA, CDR2 FQGTGA. After removal of 0 bases from V and 6 bases from J, the junction contained 2 bases not matched to a gene. The CDR3 is 15 amino acids. The CDR3 nucleotides read TGTGCCAGCAGCTTAACCCCTAGCGGGGGGGATACGCAGTATTTT. This encodes CASSLTPSGGDTQYF.

The gene calls are TRBV27 and TRBJ1-5; D may be TRBD1 (5 bases). CDR3 length: 14 residues. V dropped 4 bases and J dropped 6 bases, with 13 bases sitting between them. The germline gives CDR1 MNHEY, CDR2 SMNVEV (reference sequence). The CDR3 nucleotides are TGTGCCAGCAGTTCAACAGGACATTCTCAGCCCCAGCATTTT. Encoded protein: CASSSTGHSQPQHF.

This clonotype is judged large. The chain joins TRBV27 to TRBJ2-1; 11 nucleotides align to TRBD2. CDR3 length equals 14 residues. Losses at the gene ends were 5 bases for V and 15 bases for J; bases not matched to a gene: 12. Germline assignment: CDR1 MNHEY and CDR2 SMNVEV (reference sequence). The CDR3 is CASSPPLSGGALFF. CDR3 nucleotides: TGTGCCAGCAGTCCCCCCCTTAGCGGGGGGGCGCTGTTCTTC.

By share, this clonotype counts as large. The V and J genes are TRBV27 and TRBJ2-7; possible D gene TRBD1, 5 bases. Trimming removed 1 base at V and 6 bases at J, with 10 bases between. The germline CDR1 and CDR2 sequences are MNHEY and SMNVEV (reference sequence). This CDR3 region has 13 residues. CDR3 DNA sequence: TGTGCCAGCAGTTTATTCGACAGTTTCGAGCAGTACTTC. Encoded protein: CASSLFDSFEQYF.

This clonotype is medium-sized. The CDR3 spells CASSHGQGAETQYF. The CDR3 DNA follows: TGTGCCAGCAGCCATGGACAGGGGGCGGAGACCCAGTACTTC. This rearrangement joins TRBV12-3 or TRBV12-4 to TRBJ2-5, with 11 bases aligning to TRBD1. The CDR3 is made up of 14 amino acids. V shed 6 bases and J 5 bases; nucleotides not matched to a gene: 5.

Within the sample, this clonotype is hyperexpanded. The chain has TRBV5-6 and TRBJ1-2; D is unclear. Germline CDR1 SGHDT, CDR2 YYEEEE. This CDR3 is 16 amino acids long. Trimming took off 0 bases at V and 4 bases at J, with 16 bases between the two ends. The CDR3 is CASSLEVGSETYGYTF. DNA for the CDR3: TGTGCCAGCAGCTTGGAAGTTGGCAGCGAGACCTATGGCTACACCTTC.

In this sample, this clonotype is medium-sized. This chain links TRBV4-3 with TRBJ1-2; no clear D gene. This CDR3 is built from 12 residues. Germline V CDR1 and CDR2: LGHNA, YSLEER. V was shortened by 1 base and J by 4 bases, with 4 bases between the two germline ends. In nucleotides, the CDR3 is TGCGCCAGCAGCCAAGGGATCTATGGCTACACCTTC. Residues: CASSQGIYGYTF.

This clonotype is deemed large. The J gene is TRBJ2-1, the V gene TRBV9, with D perhaps matching TRBD1 or TRBD2 (5 bases each). Trimming pared 1 base from V and 5 bases from J, leaving 13 bases between. The CDR3 has 15 residues. CDR1 and CDR2 (germline): SGDLS, YYNGEE. CDR3 sequence reads: CASSVWGSIDNEQFF. The CDR3 DNA sequence: TGTGCCAGCAGCGTATGGGGGAGCATAGACAATGAGCAGTTCTTC.

This clonotype was detected a few times. The chain uses TRBV19 and TRBJ1-4; a possible D gene is TRBD1 (6 bases). In germline, CDR1 is LNHDA, CDR2 SQIVND (reference sequence). V lost 2 bases and J 7 bases, leaving 14 bases between the germline ends. The length of the CDR3 is 15 residues. In DNA form, the CDR3 reads TGTGCCAGTAGTATATTGGGGGGCGTAGCTGAAAAACTGTTTTTT. Translating gives CASSILGGVAEKLFF.

By share, this clonotype counts as large. The chain couples TRBV5-1 to TRBJ1-6, with D possibly TRBD1 on 5 matching bases. Germline V lookup: CDR1 SGHRS, CDR2 YFSETQ. This CDR3 is built from 13 residues. The V gene lost 3 bases and the J gene lost 9 bases, with 10 bases spanning the gap. This CDR3 reads CASSWGPGSPLHF. The CDR3, as DNA: TGCGCCAGCAGCTGGGGACCGGGTTCACCCCTCCACTTT.

Of note for this clonotype: A much larger clone sits a single nucleotide away, making a read error possible. The chain recombines TRBV12-3 or TRBV12-4 with TRBJ2-7, with D possibly TRBD1 on 6 matching bases. Trimming took 5 bases from V and 3 from J, leaving 14 bases between them. The CDR3 runs 14 residues. The CDR3: CASSISGTSYEQYF. The CDR3 DNA reads as TGTGCCAGCAGTATTTCCGGGACAAGCTACGAGCAGTACTTC.

The chain joins TRBV7-2 to TRBJ2-7, with D perhaps matching TRBD1 (6 bases). Germline-derived CDR1 and CDR2 are SGHTA and FQGNSA. Trimming pared 1 base from V and 0 bases from J, leaving 10 bases between. The CDR3 is 15 amino acids. Here the CDR3 reads CASSLGQGSSYEQYF. Here the CDR3 DNA reads TGTGCCAGCAGCTTAGGCCAGGGGAGCTCCTACGAGCAGTACTTC. Filled out from reference TRBV7-2 and TRBJ2-7, the complete variable domain reads GAGVSQSPSNKVTEKGKDVELRCDPISGHTALYWYRQSLGQGLEFLIYFQGNSAPDKSGLPSDRFSAERTGGSVSTLTIQRTQQEDSAVYLCASSLGQGSSYEQYFGPGTRLTVT.

This clonotype has a handful of counts. The V call is TRBV18, the J call TRBJ2-3; D unresolved. Trimming stripped 1 base from V and 1 base from J, with 3 bases between. This CDR3 comprises 13 residues. Germline assignment: CDR1 KGHSH and CDR2 LQKENI. CDR3: CASSPLGTDTQYF. In DNA, the CDR3 is TGTGCCAGCTCACCACTAGGCACAGATACGCAGTATTTT.

This clonotype rates as large (0.1 to 1%). The chain combines TRBV7-8 with TRBJ1-2; 9 bases align to TRBD1. The V gene's germline CDR1 is SGHVS and CDR2 FQNEAQ. V lost 4 bases and J lost 8; bases outside the gene matches: 11. The CDR3 sequence is 15 residues long. The CDR3 here is CASSSGQGPPWGYTF. In nucleotides, the CDR3 is TGTGCCAGCAGCTCCGGACAGGGGCCGCCTTGGGGCTACACCTTC.

Within the sample, this clonotype is medium-sized. The chain has TRBV7-6 and TRBJ2-1; TRBD2 aligns across 14 bases. Germline assignment: CDR1 SGHVS and CDR2 FNYEAQ. The trim removed 2 bases at V and 10 bases at J, leaving 13 bases unmatched. CDR3 size: 18 residues. CDR3 protein: CASSLKGTSGGSGWEQFF. CDR3 DNA: TGTGCCAGCAGCTTAAAGGGGACTAGCGGGGGCTCGGGTTGGGAGCAGTTCTTC.

Relative to its sample, this clonotype is medium-sized. The CDR3 region has the DNA TGTGCCAGCAGCCCTACAGGGAGAAGCAATCAGCCCCAGCATTTT. Its translation: CASSPTGRSNQPQHF. The chain has TRBV7-2 and TRBJ1-5, with TRBD1 as a possible D gene (6 bases). This CDR3 comprises 15 residues. V shed 5 bases and J shed 1 base, with 12 bases lying between them. Germline V CDR1 and CDR2: SGHTA, FQGNSA.

By share of the sample, this clonotype is medium-sized (0.01 to 0.1%). This chain connects TRBV19 to TRBJ1-1; D is unclear. V lost 3 bases and J lost 3, with 8 bases in between. This CDR3 has 13 amino acids. Germline V gene lookup returns CDR1 LNHDA and CDR2 SQIVND (reference sequence). CDR3 sequence reads: CASSMGYYTEAFF. The CDR3 bases are TGTGCCAGTAGTATGGGTTATTACACTGAAGCTTTCTTT.

This clonotype is classed as large. This chain uses TRBV7-2 with TRBJ2-7; the D is unclear. V lost 4 bases and J lost 0, with 4 bases in between. The CDR3 loop spans 12 amino acids. Germline lookup yields CDR1 SGHTA and CDR2 FQGNSA. The CDR3 here is CASSSSSYEQYF. The CDR3 DNA follows: TGTGCCAGCAGCTCCAGCTCCTACGAGCAGTACTTC.